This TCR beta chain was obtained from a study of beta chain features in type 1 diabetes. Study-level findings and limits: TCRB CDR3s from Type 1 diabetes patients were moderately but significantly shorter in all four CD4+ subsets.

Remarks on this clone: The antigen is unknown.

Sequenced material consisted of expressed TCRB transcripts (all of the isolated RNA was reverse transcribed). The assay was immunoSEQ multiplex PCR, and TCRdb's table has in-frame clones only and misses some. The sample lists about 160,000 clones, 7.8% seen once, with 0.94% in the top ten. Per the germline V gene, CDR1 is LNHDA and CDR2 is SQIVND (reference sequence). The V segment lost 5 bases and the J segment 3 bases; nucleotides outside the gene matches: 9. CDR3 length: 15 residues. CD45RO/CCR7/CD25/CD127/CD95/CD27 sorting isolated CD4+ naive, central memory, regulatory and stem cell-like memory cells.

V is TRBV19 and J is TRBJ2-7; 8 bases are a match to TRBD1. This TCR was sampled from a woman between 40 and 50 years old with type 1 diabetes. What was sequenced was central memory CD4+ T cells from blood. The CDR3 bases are TGTGCCAGTAGTTATAGATGGACAGGGCGCTACGAGCAGTACTTC. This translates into CASSYRWTGRYEQYF.